This T cell receptor beta chain was sequenced in a study of regulatory T cells in long-lasting Graves disease. This clonotype was recorded at least ten times. Time point defined: newly diagnosed GD, antithyroid drugs for less than 3 months. TCR sequences were obtained from RNA taken from PBMCs. The authors diagnosed Graves' disease using American Thyroid Association guidelines. According to the study, TCR beta libraries were built with iRepertoire HTBI primers and CDR3-region Arm-PCR. TCRdb reprocessed the multiplex PCR reads via MiXCR and lists one record per CDR3 protein. This repertoire shows fewer than 650,000 distinct CDR3 sequences, more than 15% found once; its top ten account for 12%. The CDR3 length is 17 residues. The germline V gene encodes CDR1 LGHDT and CDR2 YNNKEL (reference sequence). V was pared by 0 bases and J by 3 bases, with 17 bases between. These records were also assigned to another study, of T cells in Graves' hyperthyroidism and ophthalmopathy. That study adds: Model-based prediction identified ophthalmopathy a median 6.5 months prior to its onset.

The clonotype comes from a man aged 18 to 30 with Graves disease. The chain joins TRBV3-1 to TRBJ1-1; weak D call: TRBD1 (6 bases). The specimen was peripheral blood mononuclear cells (PBMCs), collected at new diagnosis, from a patient treated with antithyroid drugs. The CDR3 loop reads CASSQENREKGHTEAFF. CDR3 DNA: TGTGCCAGCAGCCAAGAAAACAGGGAAAAGGGACACACTGAAGCTTTCTTT.